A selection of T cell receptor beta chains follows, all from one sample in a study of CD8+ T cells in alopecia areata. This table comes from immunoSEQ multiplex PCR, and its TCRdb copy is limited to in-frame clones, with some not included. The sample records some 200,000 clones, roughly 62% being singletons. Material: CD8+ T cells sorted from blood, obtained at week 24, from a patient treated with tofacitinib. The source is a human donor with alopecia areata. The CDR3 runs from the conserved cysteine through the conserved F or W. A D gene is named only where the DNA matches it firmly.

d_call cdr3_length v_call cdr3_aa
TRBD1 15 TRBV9 CASSVRTGADYGYTF
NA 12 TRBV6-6 CASPLWGNTIYF
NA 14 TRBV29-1 CSVLGGGLNTEAFF
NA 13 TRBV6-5 CASSTHAYYEQYF
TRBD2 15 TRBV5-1 CASSRGTGTRETQYF
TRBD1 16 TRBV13 CASSFGTGNMNTEAFF
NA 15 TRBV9 CASSAWDSEDYEQYF
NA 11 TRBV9 CASSEGNTIYF
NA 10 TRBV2 CASRTNEQFF
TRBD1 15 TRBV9 CASSVGTGGSYEQYF
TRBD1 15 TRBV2 CASSESVQGANGYTF
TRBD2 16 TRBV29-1 CSGGGWTSGASYEQYF
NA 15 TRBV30 CAWSVPGFSTGELFF
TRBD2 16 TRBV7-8 CASSLRVAGGTDTQYF
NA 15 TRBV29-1 CSVEDNRVGDEKLFF
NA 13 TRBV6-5 CASSYGGNQPQHF
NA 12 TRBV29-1 CSVEAQGHGYTF
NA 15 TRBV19 CASTRFGGTNQPQHF
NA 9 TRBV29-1 CSVDVGYTF
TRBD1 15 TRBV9 CASSGTGGSDEKLFF
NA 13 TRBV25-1 CASSEKGLYGYTF
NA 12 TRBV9 CASRAGPTEAFF
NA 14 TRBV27 CASSLSLTNTEAFF
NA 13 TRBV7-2 CASSPEGFQPQHF
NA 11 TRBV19 CASPGGTEAFF
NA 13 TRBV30 CAWRAGTGYGYTF
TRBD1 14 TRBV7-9 CASNDRGAPYEQYF
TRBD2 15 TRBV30 CAWSVTLAGGYEQYF
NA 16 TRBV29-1 CSVDSRQVTTNYGYTF
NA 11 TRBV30 CAWREEHEQYF
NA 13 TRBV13 CASSLGQNQPQHF
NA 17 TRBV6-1 CASSDRRGLNSNQPQHF
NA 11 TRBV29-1 CSVLWGTEAFF
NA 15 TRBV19 CASSPTGNSYNEQFF
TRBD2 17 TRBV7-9 CASSLGTSGETGSEQFF
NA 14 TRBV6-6 CASSYSDSYNEQFF
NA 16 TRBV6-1 CASSEAAGRRAYGYTF
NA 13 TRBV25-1 CASSAGHNSPLHF
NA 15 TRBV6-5 CASSYSGNGGTEAFF
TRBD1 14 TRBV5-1 CASNTGTGMLEQYF
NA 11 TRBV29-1 CSVEAGREQFF
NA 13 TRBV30 CAWSGGVNTEAFF
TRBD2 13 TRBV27 CATSGGGSAEQFF
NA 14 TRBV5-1 CASSFRTTNTEAFF
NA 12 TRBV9 CASSVGVNEQFF
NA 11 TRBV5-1 CASSLGNEQYF
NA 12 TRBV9 CASSVVVRGYTF
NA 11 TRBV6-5 CASSISYEQYF
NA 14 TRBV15 CATSGHRSTGELFF
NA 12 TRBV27 CASSYSGSEQYF
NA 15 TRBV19 CASSRAGAGYNEQFF
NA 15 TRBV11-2 CASSRQFSATDTQYF
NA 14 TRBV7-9 CASTDSPTRSEQYF
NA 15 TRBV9 CASSAFGRSTDTQYF